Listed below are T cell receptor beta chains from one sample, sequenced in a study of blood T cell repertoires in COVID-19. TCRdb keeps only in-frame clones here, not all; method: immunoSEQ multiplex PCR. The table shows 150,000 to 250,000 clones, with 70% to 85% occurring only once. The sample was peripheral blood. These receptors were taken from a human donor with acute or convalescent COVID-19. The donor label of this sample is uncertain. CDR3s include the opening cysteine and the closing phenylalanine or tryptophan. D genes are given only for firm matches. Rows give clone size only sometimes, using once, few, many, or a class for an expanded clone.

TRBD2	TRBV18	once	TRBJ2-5	CASSSRTSGSQTQYF	TGTGCCAGCTCAAGCAGGACTAGCGGGAGTCAGACCCAGTACTTC
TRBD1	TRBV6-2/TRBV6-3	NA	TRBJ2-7	CASSRDWTGGAGEQYF	TGTGCCAGCAGCCGAGACTGGACAGGGGGCGCGGGAGAGCAGTACTTC
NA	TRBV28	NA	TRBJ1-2	CASSLVQGHGYTF	TGTGCCAGCAGTTTAGTACAGGGCCATGGCTACACCTTC
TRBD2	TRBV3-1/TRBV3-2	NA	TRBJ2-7	CASRISLGGGRVYEQYF	TGTGCCAGCAGAATTAGTCTCGGGGGGGGCCGAGTTTACGAGCAGTACTTC
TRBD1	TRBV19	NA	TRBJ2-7	CASSMQQGDPYEQYF	TGTGCCAGTAGTATGCAACAGGGGGACCCCTACGAGCAGTACTTC
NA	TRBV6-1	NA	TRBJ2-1	CASSEAGRPYNEQFF	TGTGCCAGCAGTGAAGCGGGGAGGCCCTACAATGAGCAGTTCTTC
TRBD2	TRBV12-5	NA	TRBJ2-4	CASGPSGGAKNIQYF	TGTGCTAGTGGCCCTAGCGGAGGGGCCAAAAACATTCAGTACTTC
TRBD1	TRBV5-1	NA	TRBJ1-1	CASSRGQGELGTEAFF	TGCGCCAGCAGCCGGGGACAGGGAGAATTAGGCACTGAAGCTTTCTTT
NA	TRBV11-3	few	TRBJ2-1	CASSLVQGNYNEQFF	TGTGCCAGCAGCTTAGTTCAGGGGAACTACAATGAGCAGTTCTTC
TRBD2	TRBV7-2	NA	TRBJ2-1	CASSQRTSGAYNEQFF	TGTGCCAGCAGCCAGCGGACTAGCGGAGCTTACAATGAGCAGTTCTTC
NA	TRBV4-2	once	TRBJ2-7	CASSQDGESPYEQYF	TGTGCCAGCAGCCAAGATGGGGAGTCTCCCTACGAGCAGTACTTC
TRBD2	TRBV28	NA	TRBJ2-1	CASSLLRTSGRARYNEQFF	TGTGCCAGCAGTTTATTGCGGACTAGCGGGAGGGCCAGATACAATGAGCAGTTCTTC
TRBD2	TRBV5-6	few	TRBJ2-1	CASSFMGGSYNEQFF	TGTGCCAGCAGCTTTATGGGCGGGAGCTACAATGAGCAGTTCTTC
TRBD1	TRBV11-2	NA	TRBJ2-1	CASSARTGGYNEQFF	TGTGCCAGCAGCGCTAGGACAGGGGGCTACAATGAGCAGTTCTTC
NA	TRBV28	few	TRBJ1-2	CASSSGYGYTF	TGTGCCAGCAGTTCAGGCTATGGCTACACCTTC
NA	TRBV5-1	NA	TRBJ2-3	CASSVTGATDTQYF	TGCGCCAGCAGCGTAACGGGAGCGACAGATACGCAGTATTTT
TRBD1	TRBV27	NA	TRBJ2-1	CASSLRQGISGNEQFF	TGTGCCAGCAGTCTAAGACAGGGGATCAGTGGGAATGAGCAGTTCTTC
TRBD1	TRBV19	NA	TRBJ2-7	CASSPGTGTYEQYF	TGTGCCAGTAGTCCCGGGACAGGGACCTACGAGCAGTACTTC
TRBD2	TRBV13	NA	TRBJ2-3	CASSSRTSGPTDTQYF	TGTGCCAGCAGCTCCCGGACTAGCGGTCCCACAGATACGCAGTATTTT
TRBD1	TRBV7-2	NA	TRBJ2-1	CASSSRDRGFNEQFF	TGTGCCAGCAGCTCTCGGGACAGGGGGTTCAATGAGCAGTTCTTC
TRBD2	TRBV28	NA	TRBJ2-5	CASSFPRGSRQETQYF	TGTGCCAGCAGTTTCCCCCGCGGGAGTCGGCAAGAGACCCAGTACTTC
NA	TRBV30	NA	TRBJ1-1	CAWSRGRQEDAVFF	TGTGCCTGGAGTCGGGGTAGGCAGGAGGATGCGGTTTTCTTT
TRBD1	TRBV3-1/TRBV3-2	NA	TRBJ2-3	CASSPGGSSTDTQYF	TGTGCCAGCAGCCCAGGGGGTTCTAGCACAGATACGCAGTATTTT
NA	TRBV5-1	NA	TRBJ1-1	CASSLRWTERVTEAFF	TGCGCCAGCAGCTTGCGCTGGACAGAAAGGGTCACTGAAGCTTTCTTT
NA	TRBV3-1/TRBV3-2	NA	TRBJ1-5	CASSQAGNQPQHF	TGTGCCAGCAGCCAGGCAGGGAATCAGCCCCAGCATTTT
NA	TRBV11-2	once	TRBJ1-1	CASSLEGGLEAFF	TGTGCCAGCAGCTTAGAAGGAGGGCTTGAAGCTTTCTTT
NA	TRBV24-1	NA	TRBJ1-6	CATSALLDWPSYNSPLHF	TGTGCCACCAGTGCCCTTTTAGACTGGCCTTCCTATAATTCACCCCTCCACTTT
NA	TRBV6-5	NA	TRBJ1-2	CASSYSSQVTNYGYTF	TGTGCCAGCAGTTACTCGAGTCAAGTAACTAACTATGGCTACACCTTC
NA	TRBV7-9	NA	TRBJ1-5	CASSLAGSNQPQHF	TGTGCCAGCAGCTTAGCCGGGAGCAATCAGCCCCAGCATTTT
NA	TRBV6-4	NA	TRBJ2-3	CASSAQGTDTQYF	TGTGCCAGCAGCGCACAGGGCACAGATACGCAGTATTTT
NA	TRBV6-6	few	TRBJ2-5	CASSTSTSGRLETQYF	NA
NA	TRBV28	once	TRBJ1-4	CASREPNREKLFF	TGTGCCAGCAGAGAACCCAACAGGGAAAAACTGTTTTTT
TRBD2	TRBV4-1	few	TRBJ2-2	CASSQEGLAGVKTGELFF	TGCGCCAGCAGCCAAGAAGGGCTAGCGGGAGTAAAAACCGGGGAGCTGTTTTTT
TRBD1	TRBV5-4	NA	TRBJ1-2	CASARHGQGNGYTF	TGTGCTAGCGCTAGACACGGACAGGGGAATGGCTACACCTTC
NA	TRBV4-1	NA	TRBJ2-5	CASSQEGAGTQETQYF	TGCGCCAGCAGCCAAGAGGGAGCGGGGACACAAGAGACCCAGTACTTC
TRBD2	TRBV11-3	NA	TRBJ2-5	CASSPGLAEPQGETQYF	TGTGCCAGCAGCCCGGGACTAGCGGAACCTCAGGGGGAGACCCAGTACTTC
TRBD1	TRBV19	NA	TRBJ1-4	CASSIWGQGVEKLFF	TGTGCCAGTAGTATCTGGGGACAGGGTGTAGAAAAACTGTTTTTT
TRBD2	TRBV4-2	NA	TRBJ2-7	CASSRGLAGDSEQYF	TGTGCCAGCAGCCGGGGACTAGCGGGAGACTCCGAGCAGTACTTC
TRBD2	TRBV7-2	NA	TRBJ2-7	CASSLGLADYEQYF	TGTGCCAGCAGCTTAGGCCTAGCGGACTACGAGCAGTACTTC
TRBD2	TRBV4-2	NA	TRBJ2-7	CASSLSGTSDYEQYF	TGTGCCAGCAGCTTGTCCGGGACTAGTGACTACGAGCAGTACTTC
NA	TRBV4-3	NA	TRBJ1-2	CASSQEIVRFRTF	TGCGCCAGCAGCCAAGAGATAGTCCGATTTCGGACCTTC
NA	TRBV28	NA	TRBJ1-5	CASSFSSGGGRPQHF	TGTGCCAGCAGTTTTTCTTCGGGGGGTGGACGGCCCCAGCATTTT
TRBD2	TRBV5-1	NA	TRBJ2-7	CASTWGTSVYEQYF	TGCGCCAGCACATGGGGGACTAGCGTTTACGAGCAGTACTTC
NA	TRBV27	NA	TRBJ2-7	CASSFAGYEQYF	TGTGCCAGCAGTTTCGCGGGCTACGAGCAGTACTTC
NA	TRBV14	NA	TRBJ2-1	CASSAQGLEQFF	TGTGCCAGCAGCGCACAGGGCCTAGAGCAGTTCTTC
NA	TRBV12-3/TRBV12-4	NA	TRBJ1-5	CASSLQGNQPQHF	TGTGCCAGCAGTTTGCAGGGGAATCAGCCCCAGCATTTT
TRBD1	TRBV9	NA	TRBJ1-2	CASRQGALGYTF	TGTGCCAGCAGACAGGGGGCGTTGGGCTACACCTTC
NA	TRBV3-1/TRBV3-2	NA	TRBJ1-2	CASSQGAVYYGYTF	TGTGCCAGCAGCCAAGGTGCGGTTTACTATGGCTACACCTTC
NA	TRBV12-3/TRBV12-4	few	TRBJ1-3	CASSISTVNTIYF	TGTGCCAGCAGTATATCGACAGTAAACACCATATATTTT
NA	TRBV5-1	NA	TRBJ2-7	CASSLDRGGPYEQYF	TGCGCCAGCAGCTTGGACAGGGGGGGACCCTACGAGCAGTACTTC
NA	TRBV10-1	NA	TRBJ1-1	CASSSRARGGEAFF	TGCGCCAGCAGTTCACGGGCCAGAGGGGGTGAAGCTTTCTTT
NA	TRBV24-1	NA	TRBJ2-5	CATSDRSHQETQYF	TGTGCCACCAGCGACAGGTCCCACCAAGAGACCCAGTACTTC
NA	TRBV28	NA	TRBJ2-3	CASSRVSVADTQYF	TGTGCCAGCAGTCGAGTCTCGGTGGCAGATACGCAGTATTTT